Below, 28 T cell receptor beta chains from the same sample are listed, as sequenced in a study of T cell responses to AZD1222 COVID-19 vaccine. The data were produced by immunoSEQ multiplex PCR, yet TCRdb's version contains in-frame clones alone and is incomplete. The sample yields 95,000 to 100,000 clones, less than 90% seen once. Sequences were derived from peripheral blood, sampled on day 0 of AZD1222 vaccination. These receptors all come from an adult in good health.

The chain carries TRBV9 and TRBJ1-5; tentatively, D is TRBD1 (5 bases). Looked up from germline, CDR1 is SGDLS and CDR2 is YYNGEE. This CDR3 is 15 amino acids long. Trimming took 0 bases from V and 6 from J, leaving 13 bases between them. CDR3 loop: CASSVGRGAGQPQHF. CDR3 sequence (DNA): TGTGCCAGCAGCGTAGGGAGGGGTGCCGGTCAGCCCCAGCATTTT. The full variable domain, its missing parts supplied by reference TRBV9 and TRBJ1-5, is DSGVTQTPKHLITATGQRVTLRCSPRSGDLSVYWYQQSLDQGLQFLIQYYNGEERAKGNILERFSAQQFPDLHSELNLSSLELGDSALYFCASSVGRGAGQPQHFGDGTRLSIL.

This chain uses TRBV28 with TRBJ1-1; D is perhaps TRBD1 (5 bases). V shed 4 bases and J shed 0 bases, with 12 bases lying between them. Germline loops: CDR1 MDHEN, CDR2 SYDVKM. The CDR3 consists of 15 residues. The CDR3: CASSSRGFMNTEAFF. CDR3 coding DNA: TGTGCCAGCAGTTCGAGGGGTTTCATGAACACTGAAGCTTTCTTT.

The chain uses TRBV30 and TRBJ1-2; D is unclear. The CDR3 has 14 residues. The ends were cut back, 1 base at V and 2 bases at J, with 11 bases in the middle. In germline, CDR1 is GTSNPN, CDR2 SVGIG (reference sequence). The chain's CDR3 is CAWSEDRLNYGYTF. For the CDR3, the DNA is TGTGCCTGGAGTGAAGATCGGCTCAACTATGGCTACACCTTC. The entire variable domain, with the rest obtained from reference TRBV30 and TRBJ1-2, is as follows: SQTIHQWPATLVQPVGSPLSLECTVEGTSNPNLYWYRQAAGRGLQLLFYSVGIGQISSEVPQNLSASRPQDRQFILSSKKLLLSDSGFYLCAWSEDRLNYGYTFGSGTRLTVV.

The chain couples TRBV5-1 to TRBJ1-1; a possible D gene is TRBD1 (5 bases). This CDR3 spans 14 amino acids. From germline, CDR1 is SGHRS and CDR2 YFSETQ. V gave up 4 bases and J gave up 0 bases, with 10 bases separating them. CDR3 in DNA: TGCGCCAGCAGCAAGGACACTATGAACACTGAAGCTTTCTTT. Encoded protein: CASSKDTMNTEAFF.

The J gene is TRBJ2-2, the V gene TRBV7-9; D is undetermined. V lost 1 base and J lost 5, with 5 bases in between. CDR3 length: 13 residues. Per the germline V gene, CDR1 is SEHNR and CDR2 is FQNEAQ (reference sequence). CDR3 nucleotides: TGTGCCAGCAGCTTAGGTCGAACCGGGGAGCTGTTTTTT. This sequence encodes CASSLGRTGELFF.

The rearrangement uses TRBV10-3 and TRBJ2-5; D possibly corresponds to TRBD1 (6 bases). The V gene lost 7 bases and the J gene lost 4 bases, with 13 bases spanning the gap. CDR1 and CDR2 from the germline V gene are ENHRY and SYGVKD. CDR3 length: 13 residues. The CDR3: CAITGGQRETQYF. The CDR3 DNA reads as TGTGCCATCACTGGCGGACAGAGAGAGACCCAGTACTTC.

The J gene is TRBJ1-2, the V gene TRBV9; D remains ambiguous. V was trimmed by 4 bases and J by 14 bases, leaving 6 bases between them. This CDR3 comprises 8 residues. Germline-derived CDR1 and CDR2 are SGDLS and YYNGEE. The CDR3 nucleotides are TGTGCCAGCAGCCCGGGAACCTTC. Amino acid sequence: CASSPGTF.

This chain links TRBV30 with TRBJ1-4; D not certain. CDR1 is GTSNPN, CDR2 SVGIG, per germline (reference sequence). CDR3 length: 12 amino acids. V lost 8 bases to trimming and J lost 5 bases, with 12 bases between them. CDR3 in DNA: TGTGCCCTAGCTCGACCGAATGAAAAACTGTTTTTT. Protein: CALARPNEKLFF.

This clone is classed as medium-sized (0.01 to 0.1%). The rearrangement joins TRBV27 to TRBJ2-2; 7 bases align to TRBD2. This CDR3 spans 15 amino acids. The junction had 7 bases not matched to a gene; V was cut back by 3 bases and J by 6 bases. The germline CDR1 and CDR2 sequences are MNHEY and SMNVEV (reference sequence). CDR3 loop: CASSFSGGSPGELFF. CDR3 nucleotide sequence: TGTGCCAGCAGTTTTTCGGGCGGGAGTCCCGGGGAGCTGTTTTTT.

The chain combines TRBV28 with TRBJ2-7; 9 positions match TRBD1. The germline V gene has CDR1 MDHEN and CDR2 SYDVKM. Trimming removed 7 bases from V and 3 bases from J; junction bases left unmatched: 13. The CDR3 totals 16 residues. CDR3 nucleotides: TGTGCCAGCACCGCCCGGATGGGACAGGGATACTACGAGCAGTACTTC. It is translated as CASTARMGQGYYEQYF.

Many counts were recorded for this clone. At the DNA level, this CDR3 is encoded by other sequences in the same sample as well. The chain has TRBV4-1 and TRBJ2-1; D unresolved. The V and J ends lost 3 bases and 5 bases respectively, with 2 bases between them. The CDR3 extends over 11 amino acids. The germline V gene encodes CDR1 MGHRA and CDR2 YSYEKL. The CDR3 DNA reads TGCGCCAGCAGCCAGAACAATGAGCAGTTCTTC. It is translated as CASSQNNEQFF.

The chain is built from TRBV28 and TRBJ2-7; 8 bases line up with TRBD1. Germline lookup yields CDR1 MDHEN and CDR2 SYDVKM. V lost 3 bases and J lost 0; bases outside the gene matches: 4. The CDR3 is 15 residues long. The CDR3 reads CASSLRDRSSYEQYF. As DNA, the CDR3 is TGTGCCAGCAGTTTGAGGGACAGGAGCTCCTACGAGCAGTACTTC.

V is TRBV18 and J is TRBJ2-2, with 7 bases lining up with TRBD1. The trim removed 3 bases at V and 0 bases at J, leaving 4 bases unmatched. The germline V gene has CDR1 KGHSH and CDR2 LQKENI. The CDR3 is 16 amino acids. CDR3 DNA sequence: TGTGCCAGCTCACCGGGACAGCCTACGAACACCGGGGAGCTGTTTTTT. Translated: CASSPGQPTNTGELFF.

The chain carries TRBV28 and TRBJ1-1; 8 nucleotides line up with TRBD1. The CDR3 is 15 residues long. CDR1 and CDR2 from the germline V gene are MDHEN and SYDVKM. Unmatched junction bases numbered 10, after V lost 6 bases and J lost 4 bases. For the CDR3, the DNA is TGTGCCAGCAGCACTACCCGGACAGGGCCCACTGAAGCTTTCTTT. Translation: CASSTTRTGPTEAFF.

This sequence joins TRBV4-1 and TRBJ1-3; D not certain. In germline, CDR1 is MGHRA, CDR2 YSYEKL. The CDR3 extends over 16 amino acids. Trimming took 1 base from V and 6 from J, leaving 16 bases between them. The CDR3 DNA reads TGCGCCAGCAGCCAAGGGATGATCCGAGGGCAAAACACCATATATTTT. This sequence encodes CASSQGMIRGQNTIYF.

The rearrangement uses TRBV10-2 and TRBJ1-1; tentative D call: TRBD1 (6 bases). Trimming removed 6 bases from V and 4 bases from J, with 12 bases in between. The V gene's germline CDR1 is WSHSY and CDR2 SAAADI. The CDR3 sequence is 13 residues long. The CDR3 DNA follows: TGCGCCAGCAGACAACAGGGCGCCACTGAAGCTTTCTTT. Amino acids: CASRQQGATEAFF.

CDR3 in amino acids: CASSPPGRSGSYEQYF. Here the CDR3 DNA reads TGTGCCAGCAGTCCCCCGGGCAGGAGCGGCTCCTACGAGCAGTACTTC. V and J are TRBV27 and TRBJ2-7, with D possibly matching TRBD2 (5 bases). V lost 5 bases to trimming and J lost 0 bases, with 17 bases between them. The CDR3 runs 16 residues. Germline V gives CDR1 MNHEY, CDR2 SMNVEV (reference sequence).

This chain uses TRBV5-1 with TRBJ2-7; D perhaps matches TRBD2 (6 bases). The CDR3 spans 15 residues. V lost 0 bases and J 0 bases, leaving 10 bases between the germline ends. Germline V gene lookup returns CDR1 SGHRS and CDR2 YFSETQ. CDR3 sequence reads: CASSLASEGSYEQYF. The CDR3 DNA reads TGCGCCAGCAGCTTGGCGTCGGAGGGCTCCTACGAGCAGTACTTC.

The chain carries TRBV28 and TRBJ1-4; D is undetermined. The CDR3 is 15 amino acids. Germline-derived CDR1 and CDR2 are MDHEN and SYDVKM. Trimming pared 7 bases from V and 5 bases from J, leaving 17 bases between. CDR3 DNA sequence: TGTGCCAGCACACCCATCACTGGACGAAATGAAAAACTGTTTTTT. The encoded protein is CASTPITGRNEKLFF. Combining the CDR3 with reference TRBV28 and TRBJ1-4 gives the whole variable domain DVKVTQSSRYLVKRTGEKVFLECVQDMDHENMFWYRQDPGLGLRLIYFSYDVKMKEKGDIPEGYSVSREKKERFSLILESASTNQTSMYLCASTPITGRNEKLFFGSGTQLSVL.

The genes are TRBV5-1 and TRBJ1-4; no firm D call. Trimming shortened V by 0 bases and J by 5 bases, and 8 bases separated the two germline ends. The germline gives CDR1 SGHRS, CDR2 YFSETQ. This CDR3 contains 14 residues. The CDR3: CASSLETRNEKLFF. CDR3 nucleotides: TGCGCCAGCAGCTTGGAAACCAGAAATGAAAAACTGTTTTTT. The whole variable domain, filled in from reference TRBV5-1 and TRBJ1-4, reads KAGVTQTPRYLIKTRGQQVTLSCSPISGHRSVSWYQQTPGQGLQFLFEYFSETQRNKGNFPGRFSGRQFSNSRSEMNVSTLELGDSALYLCASSLETRNEKLFFGSGTQLSVL.

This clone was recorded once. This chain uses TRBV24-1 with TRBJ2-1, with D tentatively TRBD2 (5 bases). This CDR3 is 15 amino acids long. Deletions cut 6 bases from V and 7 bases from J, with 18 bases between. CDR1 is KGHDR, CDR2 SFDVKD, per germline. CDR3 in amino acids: CATSPETYPGNEQFF. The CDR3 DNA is TGTGCCACCAGTCCTGAGACATACCCGGGGAATGAGCAGTTCTTC.

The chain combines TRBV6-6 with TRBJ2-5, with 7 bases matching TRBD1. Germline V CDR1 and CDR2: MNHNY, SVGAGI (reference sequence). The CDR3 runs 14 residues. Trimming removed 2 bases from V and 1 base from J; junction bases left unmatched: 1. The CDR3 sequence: CASSYGDSQETQYF. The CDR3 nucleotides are TGTGCCAGCAGTTACGGGGACAGCCAAGAGACCCAGTACTTC.

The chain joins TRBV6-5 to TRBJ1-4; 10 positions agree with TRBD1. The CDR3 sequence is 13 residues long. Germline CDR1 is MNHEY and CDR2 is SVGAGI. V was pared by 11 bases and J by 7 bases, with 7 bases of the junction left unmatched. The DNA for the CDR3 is TGTGCCGGACGGACAGGGGGGAGTGAAAAACTGTTTTTT. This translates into CAGRTGGSEKLFF.

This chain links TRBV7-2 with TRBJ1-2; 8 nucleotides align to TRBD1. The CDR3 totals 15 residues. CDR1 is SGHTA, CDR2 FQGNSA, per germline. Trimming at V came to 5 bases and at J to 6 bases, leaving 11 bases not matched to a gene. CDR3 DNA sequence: TGTGCCAGCAGCAGAAGTTCAGGGGGCGGGGATGGCTACACCTTC. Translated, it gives CASSRSSGGGDGYTF.

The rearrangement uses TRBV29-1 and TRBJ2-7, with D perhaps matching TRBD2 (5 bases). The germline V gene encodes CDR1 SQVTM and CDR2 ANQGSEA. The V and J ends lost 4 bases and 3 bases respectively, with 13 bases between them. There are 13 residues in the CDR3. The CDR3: CSVVDYTLYEQYF. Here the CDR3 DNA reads TGCAGCGTTGTAGACTATACACTCTACGAGCAGTACTTC.

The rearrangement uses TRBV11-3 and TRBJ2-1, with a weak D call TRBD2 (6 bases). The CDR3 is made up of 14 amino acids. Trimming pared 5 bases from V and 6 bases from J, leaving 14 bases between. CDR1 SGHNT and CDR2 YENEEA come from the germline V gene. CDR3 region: CASSPGGAGNEQFF. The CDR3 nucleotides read TGTGCCAGCAGCCCTGGCGGGGCAGGCAATGAGCAGTTCTTC.

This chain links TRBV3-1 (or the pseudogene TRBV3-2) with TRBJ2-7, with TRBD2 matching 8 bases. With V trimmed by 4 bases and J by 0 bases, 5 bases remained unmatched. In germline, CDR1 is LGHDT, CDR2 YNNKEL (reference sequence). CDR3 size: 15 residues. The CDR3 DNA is TGTGCCAGCAGCCGGCGGGGGGTCAGCTCCTACGAGCAGTACTTC. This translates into CASSRRGVSSYEQYF.

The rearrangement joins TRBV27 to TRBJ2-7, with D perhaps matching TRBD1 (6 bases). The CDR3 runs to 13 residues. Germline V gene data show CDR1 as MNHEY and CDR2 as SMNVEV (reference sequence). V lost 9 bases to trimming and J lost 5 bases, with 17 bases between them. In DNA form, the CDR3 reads TGTGCCAGTAAGTCAGGGGCAGGGCACGAGCAGTACTTC. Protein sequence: CASKSGAGHEQYF.